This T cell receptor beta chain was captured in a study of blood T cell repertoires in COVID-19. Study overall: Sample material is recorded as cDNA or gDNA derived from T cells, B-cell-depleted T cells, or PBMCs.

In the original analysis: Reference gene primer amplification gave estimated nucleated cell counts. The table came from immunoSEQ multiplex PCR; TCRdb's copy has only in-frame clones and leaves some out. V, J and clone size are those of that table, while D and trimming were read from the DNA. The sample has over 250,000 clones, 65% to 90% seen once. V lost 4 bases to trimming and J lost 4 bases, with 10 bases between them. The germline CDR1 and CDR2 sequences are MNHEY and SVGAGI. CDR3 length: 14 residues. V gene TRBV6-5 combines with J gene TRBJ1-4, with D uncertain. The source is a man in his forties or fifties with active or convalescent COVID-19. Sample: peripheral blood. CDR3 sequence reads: CASSSEGFNEKLFF. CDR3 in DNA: TGTGCCAGCAGTTCCGAGGGATTTAATGAAAAACTGTTTTTT.